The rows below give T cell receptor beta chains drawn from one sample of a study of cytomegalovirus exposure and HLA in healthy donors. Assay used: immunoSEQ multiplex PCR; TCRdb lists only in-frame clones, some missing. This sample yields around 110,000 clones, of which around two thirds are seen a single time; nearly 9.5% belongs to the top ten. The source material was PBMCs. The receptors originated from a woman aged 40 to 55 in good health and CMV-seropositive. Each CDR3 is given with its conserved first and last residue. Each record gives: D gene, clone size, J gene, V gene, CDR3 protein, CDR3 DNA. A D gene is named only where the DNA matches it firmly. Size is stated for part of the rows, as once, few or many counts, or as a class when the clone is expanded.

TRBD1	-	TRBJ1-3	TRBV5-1	CASSAWTGGLSGNTIYF	TGCGCCAGCAGCGCCTGGACAGGGGGCCTCTCTGGAAACACCATATATTTT
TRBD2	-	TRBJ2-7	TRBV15	CATSREGRLAGSYEQYF	TGTGCCACCAGCAGAGAGGGGAGACTAGCGGGCTCCTACGAGCAGTACTTC
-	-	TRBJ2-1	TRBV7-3	CASSPGTGYEQFF	TGTGCCAGCAGCCCGGGGACTGGCTATGAGCAGTTCTTC
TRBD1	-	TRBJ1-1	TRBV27	CASSPQRDRGTEAFF	TGTGCCAGCAGTCCCCAACGGGACAGGGGAACTGAAGCTTTCTTT
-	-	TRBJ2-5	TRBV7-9	CASSSGLRETQYF	TGTGCCAGCAGTTCCGGACTACGAGAGACCCAGTACTTC
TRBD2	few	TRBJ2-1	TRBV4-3	CASSQDRRQTAGLAGGNEQFF	TGCGCCAGCAGCCAAGATCGGCGACAAACCGCGGGACTAGCGGGTGGGAATGAGCAGTTCTTC
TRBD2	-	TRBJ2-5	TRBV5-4	CASSYPSGAGQETQYF	TGTGCCAGCAGTTACCCGAGCGGGGCCGGCCAAGAGACCCAGTACTTC
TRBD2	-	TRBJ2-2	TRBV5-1	CASQPGGTGELFF	TGCGCCAGCCAACCGGGGGGGACCGGGGAGCTGTTTTTT
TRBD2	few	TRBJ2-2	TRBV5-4	CASSGGTSGRTGELFF	TGTGCCAGCAGCGGTGGGACTAGCGGGAGGACCGGGGAGCTGTTTTTT
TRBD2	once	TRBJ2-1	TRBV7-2	CASSLQSLAGVAESNEQFF	TGTGCCAGCAGCTTGCAATCACTAGCGGGAGTAGCGGAATCCAATGAGCAGTTCTTC
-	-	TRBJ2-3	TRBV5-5	CASSFRAMTAVPDTQYF	TGTGCCAGCAGCTTCCGAGCCATGACCGCGGTCCCAGATACGCAGTATTTT
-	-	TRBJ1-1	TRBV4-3	CASSKQGEDTEAFF	TGCGCCAGCAGTAAACAGGGAGAGGACACTGAAGCTTTCTTT
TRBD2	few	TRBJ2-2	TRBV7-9	CASSLDGTSGRTNTGELFF	TGTGCCAGCAGCTTAGACGGGACTAGCGGGAGGACGAACACCGGGGAGCTGTTTTTT
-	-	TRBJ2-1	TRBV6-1	CASSSAQAGYNEQFF	TGTGCCAGCAGTTCGGCACAGGCCGGGTACAATGAGCAGTTCTTC
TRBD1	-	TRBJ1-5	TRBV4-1	CASRERDSPLLNQPQHF	TGCGCCAGCAGGGAACGGGACAGTCCCCTTCTAAATCAGCCCCAGCATTTT
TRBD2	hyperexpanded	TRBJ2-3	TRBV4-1	CASSHRDGRTDTQYF	TGCGCCAGCAGCCACAGGGACGGGAGGACAGATACGCAGTATTTT
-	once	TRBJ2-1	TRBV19	CASSPKTYNEQFF	TGTGCCAGTAGTCCCAAGACATACAATGAGCAGTTCTTC
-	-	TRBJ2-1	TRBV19	CASSRAHGSSYNEQFF	TGTGCCAGTAGTAGGGCCCACGGGAGCTCCTACAATGAGCAGTTCTTC
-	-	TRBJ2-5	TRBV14	CASSQEVRETQYF	TGTGCCAGCAGCCAAGAAGTCCGGGAGACCCAGTACTTC
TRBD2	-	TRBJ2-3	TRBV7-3	CASGGARTDTQYF	TGTGCGTCGGGGGGGGCCCGCACAGATACGCAGTATTTT
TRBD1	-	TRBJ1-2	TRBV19	CASSIMTGGGYTF	TGTGCCAGTAGTATAATGACAGGGGGCGGCTACACCTTC
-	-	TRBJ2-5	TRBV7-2	CASSPRPRGETQYF	TGTGCCAGCAGCCCCCGCCCCAGGGGAGAGACCCAGTACTTC
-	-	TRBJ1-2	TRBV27	CASSLSRFRLDGNYGYTF	TGTGCCAGCAGTTTATCACGGTTTCGGCTTGACGGGAACTATGGCTACACCTTC
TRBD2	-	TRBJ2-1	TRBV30	CAWRRLAGDANEQFF	TGTGCCTGGAGGAGACTAGCGGGAGACGCCAATGAGCAGTTCTTC
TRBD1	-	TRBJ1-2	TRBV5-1	CASSWAGGDYGYTF	TGCGCCAGCAGCTGGGCAGGGGGCGACTATGGCTACACCTTC
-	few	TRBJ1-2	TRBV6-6	CASSYSRGGNNYGYTF	TGTGCCAGCAGTTACTCGAGGGGGGGGAATAACTATGGCTACACCTTC
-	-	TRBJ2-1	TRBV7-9	CASELGGPSRNEQFF	TGTGCCAGCGAACTCGGAGGGCCAAGTCGAAATGAGCAGTTCTTC